This TCR beta chain is from a study of cytomegalovirus exposure and HLA in healthy donors. The donors were in the roughly 120-subject validation cohort; that cohort was separate from the roughly 700-subject first cohort. General study points: The study listed about 150 cytomegalovirus-associated TCR beta chains. Despite most TCR sequences being rare, some public TCRs occurred in many donors. Under in vitro conditions, three CMV-associated chains were confirmed as specific for CMV antigens.

The CDR3 runs 14 residues. The germline V and J ends were trimmed by 9 bases and 3 bases, with 17 bases remaining between them. Germline lookup yields CDR1 MNHEY and CDR2 SMNVEV (reference sequence). Using immunoSEQ multiplex PCR, the repertoire was profiled, and TCRdb retains in-frame clones only, with some absent. The sample includes 90,000 to 100,000 clones, roughly 85% of them seen just once. For this clone: The antigen is undetermined.

The chain recombines TRBV27 with TRBJ1-2; D is unresolved. Specimen: PBMCs. The sequence came from a woman in her twenties or thirties in good health and CMV-seronegative. CDR3 nucleotide sequence: TGTGCCAGTATTTGGGAGGGCCGCCACTATGGCTACACCTTC. Its translation is CASIWEGRHYGYTF.